This T cell receptor (beta chain) was observed in a study of cytomegalovirus exposure and HLA in healthy donors. Across the whole study: The study's early data release held about 85 million unique TCRs from HLA-typed donors. Whole-study results and caveats: Excluded were some V segments that proved indistinguishable, including TRBV6-2 and TRBV6-3.

PCR was performed using 60 Vbeta and 13 Jbeta primers. Sequenced by immunoSEQ multiplex PCR; TCRdb stores in-frame clones only, minus some. This listing includes tens of thousands of clones. Comment on this clone: Its antigen is as yet unknown.

Germline CDR1 reads SQVTM; CDR2 reads ANQGSEA. V dropped 4 bases and J dropped 5; count of bases not matched to a gene: 10. This CDR3 has 14 residues. The chain uses TRBV29-1 and TRBJ1-1; TRBD1 matches at 7 bases. The sequenced material came from PBMCs. The sequence was collected from a man aged 25-45 years in good health and CMV-seronegative. In DNA, the CDR3 is TGCAGCGTTGGTGCCCAGGGGGTAGTGACTGAAGCTTTCTTT. This gives the protein CSVGAQGVVTEAFF.